This TCR beta chain was sequenced for a study of T cell changes during pregnancy in multiple sclerosis. TCRdb's copy holds only in-frame clones and misses some; the assay was immunoSEQ multiplex PCR. The sample yields some 60,000 clones, approximately 89% seen once. Sequences were derived from peripheral blood, sampled after pregnancy. The source is a female donor with multiple sclerosis, enrolled in a pregnancy study.

The CDR3: CASRQQGATDTQYF. In nucleotides, the CDR3 is TGTGCCAGCAGGCAACAGGGGGCCACAGATACGCAGTATTTT. V is TRBV5-4 and J is TRBJ2-3; 9 nucleotides align to TRBD1. J lost 2 bases, V lost 5 bases, and 3 bases had no gene match. CDR3 length: 14 amino acids. The germline V gene has CDR1 SGHNT and CDR2 YYREEE (reference sequence).